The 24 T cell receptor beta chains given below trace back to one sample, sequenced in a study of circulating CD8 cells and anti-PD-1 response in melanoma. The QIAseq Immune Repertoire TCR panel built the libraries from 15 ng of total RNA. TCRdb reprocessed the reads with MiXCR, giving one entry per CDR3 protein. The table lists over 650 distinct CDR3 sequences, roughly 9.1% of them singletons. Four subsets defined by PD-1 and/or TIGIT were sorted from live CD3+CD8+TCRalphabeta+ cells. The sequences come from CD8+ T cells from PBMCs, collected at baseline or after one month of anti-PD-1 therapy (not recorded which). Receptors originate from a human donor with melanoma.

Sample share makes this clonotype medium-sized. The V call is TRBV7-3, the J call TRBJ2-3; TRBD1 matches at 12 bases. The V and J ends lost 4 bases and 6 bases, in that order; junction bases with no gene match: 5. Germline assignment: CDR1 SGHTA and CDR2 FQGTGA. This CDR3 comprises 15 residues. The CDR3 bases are TGTGCCAGCAGCTCGGGACAGGGGGCCGGGGATACGCAGTATTTT. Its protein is CASSSGQGAGDTQYF.

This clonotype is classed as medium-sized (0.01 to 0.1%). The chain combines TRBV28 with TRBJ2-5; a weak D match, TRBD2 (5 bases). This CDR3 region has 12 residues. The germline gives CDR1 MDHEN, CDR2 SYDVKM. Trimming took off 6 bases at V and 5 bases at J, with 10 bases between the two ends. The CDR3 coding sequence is TGTGCCAGCAGCGGGTGGGAGGAGACCCAGTACTTC. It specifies CASSGWEETQYF.

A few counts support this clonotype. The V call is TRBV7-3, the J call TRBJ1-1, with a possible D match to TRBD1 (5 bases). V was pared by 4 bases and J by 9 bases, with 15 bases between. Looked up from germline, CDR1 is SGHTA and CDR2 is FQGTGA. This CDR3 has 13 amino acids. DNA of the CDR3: TGTGCCAGCAGCTCAAATCAGGGAAACCAAGCTTTCTTT. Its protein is CASSSNQGNQAFF.

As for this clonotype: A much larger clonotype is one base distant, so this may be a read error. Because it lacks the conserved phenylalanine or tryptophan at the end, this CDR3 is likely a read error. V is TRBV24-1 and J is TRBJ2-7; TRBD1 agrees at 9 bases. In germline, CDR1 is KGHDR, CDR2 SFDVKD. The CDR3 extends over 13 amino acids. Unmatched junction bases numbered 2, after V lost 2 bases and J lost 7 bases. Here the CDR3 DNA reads TGTGCCACCAGTGATTCCGACAGGGGGGAGCAGTACCTC. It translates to CATSDSDRGEQYL.

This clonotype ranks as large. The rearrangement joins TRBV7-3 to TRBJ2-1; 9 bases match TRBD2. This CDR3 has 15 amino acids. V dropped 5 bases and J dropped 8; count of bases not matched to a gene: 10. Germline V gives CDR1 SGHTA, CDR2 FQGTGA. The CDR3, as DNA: TGTGCCAGCAGCCCAGCGGGGGGCTTCCTCGATGAGCAGTTCTTC. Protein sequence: CASSPAGGFLDEQFF.

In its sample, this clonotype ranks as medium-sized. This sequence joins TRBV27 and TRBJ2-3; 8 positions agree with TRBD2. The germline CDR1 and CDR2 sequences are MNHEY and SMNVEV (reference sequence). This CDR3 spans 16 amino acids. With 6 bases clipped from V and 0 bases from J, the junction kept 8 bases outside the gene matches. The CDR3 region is CASSDSGAASTDTQYF. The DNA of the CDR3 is TGTGCCAGCAGCGATAGCGGGGCAGCTAGCACAGATACGCAGTATTTT.

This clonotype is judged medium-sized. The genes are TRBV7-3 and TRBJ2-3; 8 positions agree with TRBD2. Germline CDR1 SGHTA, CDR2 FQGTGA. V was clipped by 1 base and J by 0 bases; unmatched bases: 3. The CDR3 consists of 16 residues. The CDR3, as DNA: TGTGCCAGCAGCTTAAGAGAGCGGGGGAGCACAGATACGCAGTATTTT. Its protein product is CASSLRERGSTDTQYF.

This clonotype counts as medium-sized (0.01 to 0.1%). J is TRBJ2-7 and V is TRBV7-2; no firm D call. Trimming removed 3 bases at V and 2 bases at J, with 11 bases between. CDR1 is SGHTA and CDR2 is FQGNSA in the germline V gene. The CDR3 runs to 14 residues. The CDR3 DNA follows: TGTGCCAGCAGCTTCCCGCCAGGTACCTACGAGCAGTACTTC. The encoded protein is CASSFPPGTYEQYF. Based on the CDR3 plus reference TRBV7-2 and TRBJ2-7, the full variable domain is GAGVSQSPSNKVTEKGKDVELRCDPISGHTALYWYRQSLGQGLEFLIYFQGNSAPDKSGLPSDRFSAERTGGSVSTLTIQRTQQEDSAVYLCASSFPPGTYEQYFGPGTRLTVT.

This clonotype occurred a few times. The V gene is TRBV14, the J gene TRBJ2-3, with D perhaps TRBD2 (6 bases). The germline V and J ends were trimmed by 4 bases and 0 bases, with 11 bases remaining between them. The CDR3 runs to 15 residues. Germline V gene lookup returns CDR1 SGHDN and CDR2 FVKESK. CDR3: CASSPGGASTDTQYF. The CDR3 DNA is TGTGCCAGCAGCCCCGGAGGGGCTAGCACAGATACGCAGTATTTT.

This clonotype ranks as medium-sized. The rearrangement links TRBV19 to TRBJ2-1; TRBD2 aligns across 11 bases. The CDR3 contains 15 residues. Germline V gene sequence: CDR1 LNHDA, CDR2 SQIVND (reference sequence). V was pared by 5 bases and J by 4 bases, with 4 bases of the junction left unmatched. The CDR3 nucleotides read TGTGCCAGTAGTGTGACTAGCGGGGCTTACAATGAGCAGTTCTTC. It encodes CASSVTSGAYNEQFF.

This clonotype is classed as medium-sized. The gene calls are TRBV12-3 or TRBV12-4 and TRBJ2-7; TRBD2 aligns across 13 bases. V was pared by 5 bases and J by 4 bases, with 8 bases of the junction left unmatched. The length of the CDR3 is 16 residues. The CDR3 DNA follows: TGTGCCAGCAGTCCAGGGACTAGCGGGGCAACTTACGAGCAGTACTTC. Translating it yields CASSPGTSGATYEQYF.

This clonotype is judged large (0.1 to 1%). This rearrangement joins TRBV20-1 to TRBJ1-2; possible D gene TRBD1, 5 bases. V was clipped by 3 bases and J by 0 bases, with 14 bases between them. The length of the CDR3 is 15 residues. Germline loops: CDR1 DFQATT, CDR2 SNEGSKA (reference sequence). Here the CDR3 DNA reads TGCAGTGCTAGGGCGTGGACACCTGCTAACTATGGCTACACCTTC. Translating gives CSARAWTPANYGYTF.

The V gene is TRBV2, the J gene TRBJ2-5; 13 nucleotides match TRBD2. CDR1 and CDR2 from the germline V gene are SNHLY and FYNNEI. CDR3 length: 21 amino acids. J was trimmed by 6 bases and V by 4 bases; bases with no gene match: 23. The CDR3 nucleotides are TGTGCCAGCAGTGGCCTCCCACGACTAGCGGGGGGCCACCCCTCTAAGCAGACCCAGTACTTC. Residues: CASSGLPRLAGGHPSKQTQYF.

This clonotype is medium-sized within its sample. CDR3 in DNA: TGTGCCAGCAGCCAAGGATGGGGAAGCGGGACTAGCGGGGATACGCAGTATTTT. This gives the protein CASSQGWGSGTSGDTQYF. The chain uses TRBV14 and TRBJ2-3; 12 nucleotides align to TRBD2. This CDR3 contains 18 residues. Germline assignment: CDR1 SGHDN and CDR2 FVKESK. V dropped 1 base and J dropped 6; count of bases not matched to a gene: 11.

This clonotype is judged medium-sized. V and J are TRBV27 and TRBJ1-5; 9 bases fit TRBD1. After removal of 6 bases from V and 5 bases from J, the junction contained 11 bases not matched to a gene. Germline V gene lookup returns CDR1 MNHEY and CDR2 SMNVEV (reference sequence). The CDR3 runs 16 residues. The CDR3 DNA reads TGTGCCAGCAGCTCTTTCGGACAGGGGCGACATCAGCCCCAGCATTTT. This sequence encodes CASSSFGQGRHQPQHF.

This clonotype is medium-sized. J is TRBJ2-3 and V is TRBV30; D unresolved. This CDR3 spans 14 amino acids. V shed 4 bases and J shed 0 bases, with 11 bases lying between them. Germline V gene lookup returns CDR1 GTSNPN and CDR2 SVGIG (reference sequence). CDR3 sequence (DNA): TGTGCCTGGATGCTGACACAGAGCACAGATACGCAGTATTTT. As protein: CAWMLTQSTDTQYF.

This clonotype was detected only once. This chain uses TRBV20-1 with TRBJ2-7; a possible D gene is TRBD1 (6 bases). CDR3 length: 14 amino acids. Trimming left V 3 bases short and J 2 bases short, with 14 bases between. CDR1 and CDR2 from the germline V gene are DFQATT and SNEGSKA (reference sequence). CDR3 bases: TGCAGTGCTAGCTCGACGGACAGTCCCTACGAGCAGTACTTC. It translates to CSASSTDSPYEQYF.

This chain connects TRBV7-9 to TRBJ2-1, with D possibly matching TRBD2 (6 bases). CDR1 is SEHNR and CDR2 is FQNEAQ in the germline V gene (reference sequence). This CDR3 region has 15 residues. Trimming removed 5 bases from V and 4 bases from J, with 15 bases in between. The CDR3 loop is CASSPGTSGYNEQFF. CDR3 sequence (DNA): TGTGCCAGCAGCCCCGGGACTTCGGGATACAATGAGCAGTTCTTC.

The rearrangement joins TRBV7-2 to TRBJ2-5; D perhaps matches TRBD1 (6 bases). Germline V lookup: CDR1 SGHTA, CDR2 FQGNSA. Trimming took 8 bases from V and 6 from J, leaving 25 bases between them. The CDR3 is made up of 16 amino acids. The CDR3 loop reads CASGPRAGDPAQTQYF. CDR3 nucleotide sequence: TGTGCCAGCGGACCTAGGGCAGGGGACCCCGCGCAGACCCAGTACTTC. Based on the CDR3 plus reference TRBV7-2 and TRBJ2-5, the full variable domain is GAGVSQSPSNKVTEKGKDVELRCDPISGHTALYWYRQSLGQGLEFLIYFQGNSAPDKSGLPSDRFSAERTGGSVSTLTIQRTQQEDSAVYLCASGPRAGDPAQTQYFGPGTRLLVL.

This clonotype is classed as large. CDR3 nucleotides: TGTGCCAGCAGCCTCGGACAGAATTACGAGCAGTACTTC. Protein sequence: CASSLGQNYEQYF. The chain uses TRBV6-2 or TRBV6-3 and TRBJ2-7; maybe TRBD1 (6 bases). CDR1 MNHEY and CDR2 SVGEGT come from the germline V gene. The CDR3 contains 13 residues. V shed 6 bases and J shed 4 bases, with 13 bases lying between them.

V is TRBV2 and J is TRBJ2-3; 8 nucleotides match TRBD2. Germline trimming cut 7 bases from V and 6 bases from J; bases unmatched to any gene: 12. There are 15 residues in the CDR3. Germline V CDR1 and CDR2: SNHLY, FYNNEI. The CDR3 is CASKGGGSGVDTQYF. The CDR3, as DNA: TGTGCCAGCAAAGGAGGTGGTAGCGGGGTGGATACGCAGTATTTT. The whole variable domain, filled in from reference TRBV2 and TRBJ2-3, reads EPEVTQTPSHQVTQMGQEVILRCVPISNHLYFYWYRQILGQKVEFLVSFYNNEISEKSEIFDDQFSVERPDGSNFTLKIRSTKLEDSAMYFCASKGGGSGVDTQYFGPGTRLTVL.

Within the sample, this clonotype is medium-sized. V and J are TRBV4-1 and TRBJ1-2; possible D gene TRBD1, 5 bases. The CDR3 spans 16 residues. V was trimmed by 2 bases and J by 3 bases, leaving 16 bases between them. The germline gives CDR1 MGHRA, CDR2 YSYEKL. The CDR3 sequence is CASSQSPGRSDYGYTF. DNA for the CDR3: TGCGCCAGCAGCCAAAGCCCGGGACGGAGTGACTATGGCTACACCTTC.

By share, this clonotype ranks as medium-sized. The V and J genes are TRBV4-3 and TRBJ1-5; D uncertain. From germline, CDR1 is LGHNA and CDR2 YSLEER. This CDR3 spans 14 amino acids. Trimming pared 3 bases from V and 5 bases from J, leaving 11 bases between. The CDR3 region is CASSQEDGDQPQHF. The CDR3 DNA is TGCGCCAGCAGCCAGGAGGACGGTGATCAGCCCCAGCATTTT.

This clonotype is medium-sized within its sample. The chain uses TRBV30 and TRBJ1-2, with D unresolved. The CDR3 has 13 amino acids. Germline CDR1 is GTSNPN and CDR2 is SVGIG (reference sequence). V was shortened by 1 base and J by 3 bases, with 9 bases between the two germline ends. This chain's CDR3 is CAWSGNGDYGYTF. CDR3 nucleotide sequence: TGTGCCTGGAGTGGGAACGGGGACTATGGCTACACCTTC.